This TCR beta chain was identified during a study of cytomegalovirus exposure and HLA in healthy donors. Study outcomes and limitations: Cytomegalovirus association was listed for about 150 TCR beta chains. Rare TCR sequences dominated, though some public TCRs recurred in many donors. According to reports, the classifier identified cytomegalovirus status with high specificity and sensitivity.

Profiling relied on immunoSEQ multiplex PCR, and the TCRdb table lists in-frame clones only, not all of them. The profile shows approximately 160,000 clones, 80% to 85% of them singletons. CDR3 length equals 14 residues. The germline V and J ends were trimmed by 0 bases and 2 bases, with 9 bases remaining between them. The V gene's germline CDR1 is SGDLS and CDR2 YYNGEE. With regard to this clone: Its antigen remains unidentified.

Sequencing input: PBMCs. The TCR comes from a man aged 25-45 years in good health and CMV-seropositive. The J gene is TRBJ2-7, the V gene TRBV9; no clear D gene. CDR3 DNA: TGTGCCAGCAGCGTAGACGCGTCCACCTACGAGCAGTACTTC. Translating gives CASSVDASTYEQYF.